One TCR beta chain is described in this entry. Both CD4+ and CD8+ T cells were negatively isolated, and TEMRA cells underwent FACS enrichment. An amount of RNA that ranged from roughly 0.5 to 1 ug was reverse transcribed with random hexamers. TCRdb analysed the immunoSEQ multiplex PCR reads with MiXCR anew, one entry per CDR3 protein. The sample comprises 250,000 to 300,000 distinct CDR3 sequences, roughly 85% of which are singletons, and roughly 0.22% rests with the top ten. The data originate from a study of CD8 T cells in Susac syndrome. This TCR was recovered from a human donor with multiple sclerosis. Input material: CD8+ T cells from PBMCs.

For the CDR3, the DNA is TGTGCCACCAGCAGGGTAGAGGCTGCTTTATACAATGAGCAGTTCTTC. Translation gives CATSRVEAALYNEQFF. The J gene is TRBJ2-1, the V gene TRBV15, with unresolved D. The germline gives CDR1 LNHNV, CDR2 YYDKDF (reference sequence). The ends were cut back, 3 bases at V and 4 bases at J, with 16 bases in the middle. The CDR3 is 16 amino acids.